The next 15 T cell receptor beta chains were all read from a single sample in a study of T cell changes during pregnancy in multiple sclerosis (dated by TCRdb to the late 2010s). Receptor libraries were prepared by the immunoSEQ multiplex PCR assay. TCRdb provides this immuneACCESS table in a form limited to in-frame rearrangements. Some clones are lacking; in checked studies, under half of them reflect an unresolved V gene, and why the rest are absent is not known. For this sample the table gives about 85,000 clones, of which 90% to 95% were detected only once. More than 2.5% of the sample comes from the top ten. The starting material was peripheral blood, obtained in the first trimester of pregnancy. The receptors come from a female donor with multiple sclerosis, enrolled in a pregnancy study.

This clone appeared a few times. The CDR3 DNA follows: TGTGCCAGCAGCTTGGGACAGGGAGGTGTTTATGGCTACACCTTC. It codes for CASSLGQGGVYGYTF. The chain employs TRBV5-6 and TRBJ1-2, with 7 bases fitting TRBD1. Germline trimming cut 0 bases from V and 5 bases from J; bases unmatched to any gene: 7. This CDR3 is built from 15 residues. Germline values: CDR1 SGHDT, CDR2 YYEEEE.

The V and J genes are TRBV9 and TRBJ2-3; weak D call: TRBD2 (6 bases). Germline V gives CDR1 SGDLS, CDR2 YYNGEE. There are 15 residues in the CDR3. The V end was cut by 2 bases, the J end by 0 bases, with 10 bases between. The CDR3 loop reads CASSVAGTSTDTQYF. The CDR3 DNA follows: TGTGCCAGCAGCGTCGCCGGGACTAGCACAGATACGCAGTATTTT.

The chain links TRBV27 to TRBJ2-7; 10 bases line up with TRBD1. In germline, CDR1 is MNHEY, CDR2 SMNVEV (reference sequence). The V and J ends lost 6 bases and 6 bases, in that order; junction bases with no gene match: 2. This CDR3 comprises 12 residues. CDR3 sequence reads: CASSRTGGEQYF. The CDR3 coding sequence is TGTGCCAGCAGCCGGACAGGGGGCGAGCAGTACTTC.

This chain links TRBV28 with TRBJ2-5; 8 positions agree with TRBD2. CDR3 length equals 17 residues. V lost 3 bases and J lost 5; bases outside the gene matches: 14. Germline-derived CDR1 and CDR2 are MDHEN and SYDVKM. CDR3 in DNA: TGTGCCAGCAGTTTTCCTTCACCGGGAGCGGGAGATGAGACCCAGTACTTC. Translating gives CASSFPSPGAGDETQYF.

This sequence joins TRBV5-5 and TRBJ1-6; D is unclear. This CDR3 has 13 amino acids. Germline values: CDR1 SGHKS, CDR2 YYEKEE (reference sequence). V was shortened by 2 bases and J by 9 bases, with 9 bases between the two germline ends. The CDR3 DNA sequence: TGTGCCAGCAGCTTAAGATACGGTTCACCCCTCCACTTT. It translates to CASSLRYGSPLHF.

This clone showed up just a few times. This sequence joins TRBV7-2 and TRBJ1-1; 7 nucleotides align to TRBD1. The CDR3 has 14 amino acids. V trimming: 6 bases; J trimming: 7 bases; junction bases outside the gene matches: 11. Germline loops: CDR1 SGHTA, CDR2 FQGNSA. As DNA, the CDR3 is TGTGCCAGCAGAAGATCGACAGGGTACGGTGAAGCTTTCTTT. As protein: CASRRSTGYGEAFF.

The rearrangement links TRBV7-8 to TRBJ2-7; possible D gene TRBD1, 5 bases. The germline V gene has CDR1 SGHVS and CDR2 FQNEAQ. V dropped 3 bases and J dropped 1 base, with 13 bases sitting between them. This CDR3 comprises 15 residues. The CDR3: CASSLVQGPSYEQYF. The CDR3 DNA sequence: TGTGCCAGCAGCTTGGTTCAGGGCCCTTCCTACGAGCAGTACTTC.

This clone was observed a handful of times. The sample has other DNA sequences that encode this CDR3 too. The V call is TRBV6-5, the J call TRBJ1-1; D gene uncertain. Germline CDR1 is MNHEY and CDR2 is SVGAGI. The CDR3 runs 12 residues. V shed 3 bases and J shed 1 base, with 3 bases lying between them. The CDR3 DNA sequence: TGTGCCAGCAGTTATAGGAACACTGAAGCTTTCTTT. Protein: CASSYRNTEAFF.

This clone was found once. The genes are TRBV5-8 and TRBJ2-1; no clear D gene. Per germline, CDR1 SGHTS and CDR2 YDEGEE. V dropped 2 bases and J dropped 0 bases, with 12 bases sitting between them. The CDR3 spans 16 residues. CDR3 loop: CASSFGPNLSYNEQFF. The CDR3 DNA is TGTGCCAGCAGCTTTGGGCCGAACCTCTCCTACAATGAGCAGTTCTTC.

The chain joins TRBV7-9 to TRBJ2-7, with 7 nucleotides matching TRBD1. CDR1 and CDR2 from the germline V gene are SEHNR and FQNEAQ (reference sequence). The V and J ends lost 1 base and 6 bases, in that order; junction bases with no gene match: 15. CDR3 length: 17 amino acids. CDR3 residues: CASSLEVGRGNPSEQYF. CDR3 sequence (DNA): TGTGCCAGCAGCTTAGAAGTCGGCAGGGGGAATCCTTCCGAGCAGTACTTC.

The chain combines TRBV5-1 with TRBJ2-3; 8 bases are a match to TRBD2. Looked up from germline, CDR1 is SGHRS and CDR2 is YFSETQ. Germline trimming cut 1 base from V and 6 bases from J; bases unmatched to any gene: 13. This CDR3 has 17 amino acids. CDR3 coding DNA: TGCGCCAGCAGCTTGTTACTAGCGGCCACTCCAGCGGATACGCAGTATTTT. It encodes CASSLLLAATPADTQYF.

The V call is TRBV28, the J call TRBJ2-1, with 10 bases fitting TRBD2. Germline-derived CDR1 and CDR2 are MDHEN and SYDVKM. The J segment lost 1 base and the V segment lost 6 bases, leaving 3 bases of the junction unmatched. CDR3 length: 15 residues. CDR3 loop: CASSPSGSSYNEQFF. Here the CDR3 DNA reads TGTGCCAGCAGCCCTAGCGGGAGTTCCTACAATGAGCAGTTCTTC.

The chain has TRBV20-1 and TRBJ1-2, with D unclear. This CDR3 has 11 amino acids. Trimming removed 1 base from V and 6 bases from J, with 6 bases in between. CDR1 and CDR2 (germline): DFQATT, SNEGSKA (reference sequence). Here the CDR3 reads CSARVGDGYTF. CDR3 nucleotide sequence: TGCAGTGCTAGAGTCGGAGATGGCTACACCTTC.

This chain connects TRBV28 to TRBJ2-7, with TRBD2 matching over 8 bases. V lost 6 bases and J lost 3; bases outside the gene matches: 10. The length of the CDR3 is 15 residues. Germline V CDR1 and CDR2: MDHEN, SYDVKM. CDR3 DNA: TGTGCCAGCAGCGAGAGCGGGAGTAGGCGCTACGAGCAGTACTTC. This codes for CASSESGSRRYEQYF.

J is TRBJ2-2 and V is TRBV19, with 8 bases matching TRBD2. Germline values: CDR1 LNHDA, CDR2 SQIVND (reference sequence). The CDR3 is 18 residues long. Trimming at V came to 3 bases and at J to 5 bases, leaving 14 bases not matched to a gene. The CDR3 loop reads CASSMWVASGRRTGELFF. In DNA form, the CDR3 reads TGTGCCAGTAGTATGTGGGTTGCCAGCGGGAGAAGGACCGGGGAGCTGTTTTTT.